The 2 T cell receptor beta chains below come from one sample, sequenced in a study of cytomegalovirus exposure and HLA in healthy donors. Sequencing was performed with immunoSEQ multiplex PCR; in TCRdb, only in-frame clones are kept and a portion is missing. The sample consists of about 120,000 clones, 85% of them appearing once. Material for sequencing was PBMCs. The receptors originated from a woman in her twenties or thirties in good health and CMV-seronegative.

The genes are TRBV7-8 and TRBJ1-5, with D possibly matching TRBD1 (6 bases). Germline CDR1 and CDR2: SGHVS and FQNEAQ. The length of the CDR3 is 13 residues. Trimming took 1 base from V and 5 from J, leaving 6 bases between them. CDR3 bases: TGTGCCAGCAGCTTAGACAGGGATCAGCCCCAGCATTTT. This sequence encodes CASSLDRDQPQHF.

This clone was seen only a few times. The rearrangement joins TRBV7-9 to TRBJ1-2, with a possible D match to TRBD1 (5 bases). Trimming cost V 1 base and J 4 bases, with 13 bases left between them. Germline CDR1 SEHNR, CDR2 FQNEAQ (reference sequence). The CDR3 sequence is 15 residues long. CDR3 in amino acids: CASSLVRLGLYGYTF. Here the CDR3 DNA reads TGTGCCAGCAGCTTAGTACGATTGGGACTCTATGGCTACACCTTC.